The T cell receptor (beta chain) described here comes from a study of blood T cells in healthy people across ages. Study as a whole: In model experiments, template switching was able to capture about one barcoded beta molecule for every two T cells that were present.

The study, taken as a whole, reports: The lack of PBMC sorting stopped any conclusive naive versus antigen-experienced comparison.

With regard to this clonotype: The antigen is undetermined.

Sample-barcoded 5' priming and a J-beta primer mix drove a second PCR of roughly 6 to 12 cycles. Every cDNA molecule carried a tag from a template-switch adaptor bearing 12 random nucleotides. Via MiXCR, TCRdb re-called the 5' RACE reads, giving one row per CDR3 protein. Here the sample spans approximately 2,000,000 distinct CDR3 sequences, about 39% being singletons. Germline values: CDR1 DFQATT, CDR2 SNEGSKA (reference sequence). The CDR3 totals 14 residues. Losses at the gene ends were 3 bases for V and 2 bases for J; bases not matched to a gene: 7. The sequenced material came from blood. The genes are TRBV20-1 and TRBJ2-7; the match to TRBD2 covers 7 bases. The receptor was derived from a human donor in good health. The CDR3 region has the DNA TGCAGTGCTAGGATGCCGGCGGGGGCCTACGAGCAGTACTTC. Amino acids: CSARMPAGAYEQYF.